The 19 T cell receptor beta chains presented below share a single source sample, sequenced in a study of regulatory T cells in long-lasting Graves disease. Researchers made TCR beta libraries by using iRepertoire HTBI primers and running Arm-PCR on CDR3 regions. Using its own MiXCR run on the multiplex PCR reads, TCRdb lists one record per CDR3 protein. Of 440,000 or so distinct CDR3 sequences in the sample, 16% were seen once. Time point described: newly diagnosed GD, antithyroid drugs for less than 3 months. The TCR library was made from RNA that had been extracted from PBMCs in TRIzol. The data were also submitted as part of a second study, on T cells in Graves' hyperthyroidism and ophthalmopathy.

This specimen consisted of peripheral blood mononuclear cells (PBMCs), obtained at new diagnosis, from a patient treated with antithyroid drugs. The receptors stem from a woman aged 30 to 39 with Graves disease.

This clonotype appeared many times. CDR3: CASQGLAGGPRYNEQFF. CDR3 nucleotide sequence: TGTGCCAGCCAGGGACTAGCGGGAGGGCCACGGTACAATGAGCAGTTCTTC. The rearrangement uses TRBV12-3 or TRBV12-4 and TRBJ2-1; 16 positions match TRBD2. The CDR3 sequence is 17 residues long. V lost 8 bases and J lost 4; bases outside the gene matches: 8.

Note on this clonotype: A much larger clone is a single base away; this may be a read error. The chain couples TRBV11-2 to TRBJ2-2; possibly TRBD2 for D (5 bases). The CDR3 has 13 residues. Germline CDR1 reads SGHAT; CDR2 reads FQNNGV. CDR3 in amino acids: CASSFVVSGEPFF. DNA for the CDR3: TGTGCCAGCAGCTTCGTGGTTTCCGGGGAGCCGTTTTTT.

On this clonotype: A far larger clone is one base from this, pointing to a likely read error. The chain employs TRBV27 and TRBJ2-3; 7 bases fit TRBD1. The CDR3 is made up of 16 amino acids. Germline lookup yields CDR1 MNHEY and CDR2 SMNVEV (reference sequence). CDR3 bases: TGTGCCAGCAGCTTGGCCACTGTAGGGGGCACAGATACGCGGTATTTT. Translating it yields CASSLATVGGTDTRYF.

The CDR3 loop reads CSAIQESYGYTF. The CDR3 nucleotides are TGCAGTGCTATACAGGAATCCTATGGCTACACCTTC. This sequence joins TRBV20-1 and TRBJ1-2; perhaps TRBD1 as D (5 bases). Germline CDR1 is DFQATT and CDR2 is SNEGSKA (reference sequence). CDR3 length: 12 amino acids. Trimming cost V 4 bases and J 4 bases, with 10 bases left between them.

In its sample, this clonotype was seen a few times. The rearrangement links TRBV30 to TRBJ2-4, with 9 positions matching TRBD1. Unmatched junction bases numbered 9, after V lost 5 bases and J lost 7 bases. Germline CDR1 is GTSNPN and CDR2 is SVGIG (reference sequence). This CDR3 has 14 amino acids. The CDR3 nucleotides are TGTGCCTGGGGGGGCGGGACAGGGTTGAACATTCAGTACTTC. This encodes CAWGGGTGLNIQYF.

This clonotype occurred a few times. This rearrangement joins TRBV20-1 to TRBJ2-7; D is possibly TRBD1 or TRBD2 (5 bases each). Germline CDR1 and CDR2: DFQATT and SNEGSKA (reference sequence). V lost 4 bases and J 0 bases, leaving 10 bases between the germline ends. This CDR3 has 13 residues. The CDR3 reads CSAIGGSSYEQYF. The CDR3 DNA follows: TGCAGTGCTATTGGGGGATCCTCCTACGAGCAGTACTTC.

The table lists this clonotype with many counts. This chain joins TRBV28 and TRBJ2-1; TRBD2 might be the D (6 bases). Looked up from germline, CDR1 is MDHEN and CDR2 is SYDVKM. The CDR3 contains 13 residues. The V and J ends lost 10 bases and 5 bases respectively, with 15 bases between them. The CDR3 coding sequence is TGTGCCACCAAGCGCGGGATTCACAATGAGCAGTTCTTC. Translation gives CATKRGIHNEQFF.

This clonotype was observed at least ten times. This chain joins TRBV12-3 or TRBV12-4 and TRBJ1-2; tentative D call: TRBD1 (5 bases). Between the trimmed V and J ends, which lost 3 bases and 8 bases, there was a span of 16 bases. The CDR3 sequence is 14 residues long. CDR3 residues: CASSLGPGPIGYTF. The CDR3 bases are TGTGCCAGCAGTTTGGGACCGGGGCCTATAGGCTACACCTTC.

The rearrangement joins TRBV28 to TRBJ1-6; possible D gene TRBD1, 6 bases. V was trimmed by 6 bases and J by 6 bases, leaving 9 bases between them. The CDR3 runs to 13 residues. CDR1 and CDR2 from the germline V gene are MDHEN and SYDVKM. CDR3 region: CASRQGTNSPLHF. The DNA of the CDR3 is TGTGCCAGCAGACAGGGAACTAATTCACCCCTCCACTTT.

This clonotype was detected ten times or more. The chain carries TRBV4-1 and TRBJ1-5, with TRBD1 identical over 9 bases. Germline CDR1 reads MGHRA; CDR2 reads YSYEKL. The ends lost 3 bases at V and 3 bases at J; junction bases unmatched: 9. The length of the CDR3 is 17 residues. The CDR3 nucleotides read TGCGCCAGCAGCCAGCTTCCCGGGACAGGGAACAATCAGCCCCAGCATTTT. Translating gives CASSQLPGTGNNQPQHF.

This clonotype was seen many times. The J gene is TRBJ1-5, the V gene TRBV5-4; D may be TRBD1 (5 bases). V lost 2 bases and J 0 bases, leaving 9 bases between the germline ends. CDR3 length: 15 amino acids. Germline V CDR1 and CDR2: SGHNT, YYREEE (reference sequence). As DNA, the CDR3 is TGTGCCAGCAGCTTTGGGGGAAATAGCAATCAGCCCCAGCATTTT. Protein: CASSFGGNSNQPQHF.

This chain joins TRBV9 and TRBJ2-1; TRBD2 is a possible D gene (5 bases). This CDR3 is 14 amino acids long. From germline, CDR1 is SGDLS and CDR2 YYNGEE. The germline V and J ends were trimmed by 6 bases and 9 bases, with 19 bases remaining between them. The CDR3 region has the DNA TGTGCCAGCAACTTAAACGGGAAGGAAATTGAGCAGTTCTTC. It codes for CASNLNGKEIEQFF.

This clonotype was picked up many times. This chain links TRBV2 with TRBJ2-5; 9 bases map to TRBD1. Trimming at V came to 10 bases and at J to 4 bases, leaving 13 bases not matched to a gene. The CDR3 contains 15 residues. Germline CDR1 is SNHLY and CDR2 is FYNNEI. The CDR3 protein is CATRKRTGDRETQYF. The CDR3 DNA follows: TGTGCCACCAGAAAAAGGACAGGGGATAGAGAGACCCAGTACTTC.

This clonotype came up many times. DNA for the CDR3: TGCAGCGTTGAAAGCACAGGGGAGACAGATACGCAGTATTTT. Translated, it gives CSVESTGETDTQYF. The J gene is TRBJ2-3, the V gene TRBV29-1, with 7 positions matching TRBD1. Germline assignment: CDR1 SQVTM and CDR2 ANQGSEA. V lost 2 bases and J lost 3; bases outside the gene matches: 5. The CDR3 has 14 amino acids.

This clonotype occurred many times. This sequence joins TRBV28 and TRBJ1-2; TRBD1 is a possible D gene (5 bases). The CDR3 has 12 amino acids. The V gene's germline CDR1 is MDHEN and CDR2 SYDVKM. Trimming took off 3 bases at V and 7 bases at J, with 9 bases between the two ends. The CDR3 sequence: CASSFAGLGYTF. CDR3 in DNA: TGTGCCAGCAGTTTTGCGGGGCTTGGCTACACCTTC.

The CDR3 here is CASSFQGRYGYTF. The CDR3 DNA is TGTGCCAGCAGTTTTCAGGGGAGGTATGGCTACACCTTC. The J gene is TRBJ1-2, the V gene TRBV12-3 or TRBV12-4; TRBD1 might be the D (6 bases). The CDR3 is 13 residues long. The ends were cut back, 3 bases at V and 5 bases at J, with 10 bases in the middle.

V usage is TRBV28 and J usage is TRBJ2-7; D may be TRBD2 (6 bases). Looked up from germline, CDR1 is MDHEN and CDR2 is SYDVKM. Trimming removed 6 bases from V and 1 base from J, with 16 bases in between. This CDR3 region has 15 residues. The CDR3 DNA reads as TGTGCCAGCAGATTCTCCGGGACTCCATCCTACGAGCAGTACTTC. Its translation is CASRFSGTPSYEQYF.

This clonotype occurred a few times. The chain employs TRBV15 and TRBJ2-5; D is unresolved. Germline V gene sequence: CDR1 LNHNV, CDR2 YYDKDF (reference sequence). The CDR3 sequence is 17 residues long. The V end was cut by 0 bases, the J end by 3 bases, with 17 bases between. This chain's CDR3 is CATSRDRTTLGEETQYF. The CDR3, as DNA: TGTGCCACCAGCAGAGATCGCACAACGCTTGGTGAAGAGACCCAGTACTTC.

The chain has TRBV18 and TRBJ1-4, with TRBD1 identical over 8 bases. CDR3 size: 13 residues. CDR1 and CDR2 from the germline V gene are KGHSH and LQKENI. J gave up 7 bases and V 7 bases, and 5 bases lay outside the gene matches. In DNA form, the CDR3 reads TGTGCCAGCTACGGACAGGGACGTGAAAAACTGTTTTTT. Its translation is CASYGQGREKLFF. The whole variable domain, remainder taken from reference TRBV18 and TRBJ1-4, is NAGVMQNPRHLVRRRGQEARLRCSPMKGHSHVYWYRQLPEEGLKFMVYLQKENIIDESGMPKERFSAEFPKEGPSILRIQQVVRGDSAAYFCASYGQGREKLFFGSGTQLSVL.